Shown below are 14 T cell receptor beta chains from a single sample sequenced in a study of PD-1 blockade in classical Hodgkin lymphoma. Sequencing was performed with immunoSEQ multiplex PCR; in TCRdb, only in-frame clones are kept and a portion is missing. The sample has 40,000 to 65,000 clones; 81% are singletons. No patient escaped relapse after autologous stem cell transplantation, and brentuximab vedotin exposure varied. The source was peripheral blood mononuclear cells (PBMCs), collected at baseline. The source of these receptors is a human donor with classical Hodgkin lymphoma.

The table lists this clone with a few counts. The CDR3 coding sequence is TGTGCCAGCAGCTTTGCCACCTCGGCCCTCTATGGCTACACCTTC. It is translated as CASSFATSALYGYTF. The chain couples TRBV5-5 to TRBJ1-2; D uncertain. Trimming removed 2 bases from V and 4 bases from J, with 15 bases in between. The CDR3 sequence is 15 residues long. The germline gives CDR1 SGHKS, CDR2 YYEKEE (reference sequence). Using reference TRBV5-5 and TRBJ1-2 for the parts outside the CDR3, the full variable domain is DAGVTQSPTHLIKTRGQQVTLRCSPISGHKSVSWYQQVLGQGPQFIFQYYEKEERGRGNFPDRFSARQFPNYSSELNVNALLLGDSALYLCASSFATSALYGYTFGSGTRLTVV.

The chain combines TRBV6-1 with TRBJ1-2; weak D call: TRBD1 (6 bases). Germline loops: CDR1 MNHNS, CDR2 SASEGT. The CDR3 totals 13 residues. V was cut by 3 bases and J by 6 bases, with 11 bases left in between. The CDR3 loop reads CASSEWGANGYTF. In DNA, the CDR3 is TGTGCCAGCAGTGAGTGGGGGGCGAATGGCTACACCTTC.

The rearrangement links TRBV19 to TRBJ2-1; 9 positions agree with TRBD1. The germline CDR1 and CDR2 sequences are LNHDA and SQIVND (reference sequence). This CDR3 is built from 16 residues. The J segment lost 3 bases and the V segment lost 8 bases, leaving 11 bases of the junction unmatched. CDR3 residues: CASRSRGQGFYNEQFF. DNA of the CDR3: TGTGCCAGTCGGAGTCGGGGACAGGGTTTCTACAATGAGCAGTTCTTC.

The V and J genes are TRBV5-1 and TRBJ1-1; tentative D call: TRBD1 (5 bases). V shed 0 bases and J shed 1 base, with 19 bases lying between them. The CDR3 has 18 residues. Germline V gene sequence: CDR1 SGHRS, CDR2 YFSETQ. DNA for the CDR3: TGCGCCAGCAGCTTGGCCGAGGGGCCACTGTCGGGGAACACTGAAGCTTTCTTT. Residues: CASSLAEGPLSGNTEAFF. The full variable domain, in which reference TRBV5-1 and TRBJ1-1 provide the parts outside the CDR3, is KAGVTQTPRYLIKTRGQQVTLSCSPISGHRSVSWYQQTPGQGLQFLFEYFSETQRNKGNFPGRFSGRQFSNSRSEMNVSTLELGDSALYLCASSLAEGPLSGNTEAFFGQGTRLTVV.

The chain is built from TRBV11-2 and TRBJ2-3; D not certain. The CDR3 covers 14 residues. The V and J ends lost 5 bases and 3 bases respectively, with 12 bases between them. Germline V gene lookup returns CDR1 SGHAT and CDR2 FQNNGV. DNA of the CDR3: TGTGCCAGCAGCCCCCGGACGGCAACAGATACGCAGTATTTT. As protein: CASSPRTATDTQYF.

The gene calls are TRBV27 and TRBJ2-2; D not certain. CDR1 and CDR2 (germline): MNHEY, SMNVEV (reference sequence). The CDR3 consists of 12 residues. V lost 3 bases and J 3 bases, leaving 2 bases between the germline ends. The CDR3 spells CASSFYTGELFF. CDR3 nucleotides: TGTGCCAGCAGTTTTTACACCGGGGAGCTGTTTTTT.

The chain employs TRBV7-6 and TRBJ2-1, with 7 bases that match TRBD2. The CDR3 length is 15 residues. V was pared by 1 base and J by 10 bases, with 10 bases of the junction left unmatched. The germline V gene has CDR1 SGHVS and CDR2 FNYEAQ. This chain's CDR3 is CASSLEGLPLGEQFF. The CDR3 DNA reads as TGTGCCAGCAGCTTAGAGGGACTACCTTTAGGGGAGCAGTTCTTC.

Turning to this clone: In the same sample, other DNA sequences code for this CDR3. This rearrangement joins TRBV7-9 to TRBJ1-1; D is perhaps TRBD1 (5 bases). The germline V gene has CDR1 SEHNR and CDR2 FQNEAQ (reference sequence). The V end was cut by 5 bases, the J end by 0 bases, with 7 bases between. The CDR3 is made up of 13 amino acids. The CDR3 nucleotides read TGTGCCAGCAGCGCGACAGTGAACACTGAAGCTTTCTTT. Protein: CASSATVNTEAFF.

Here the CDR3 reads CASSPRGTGDPQTQYF. The CDR3 nucleotides are TGTGCCAGCTCACCACGGGGGACAGGGGACCCGCAGACCCAGTACTTC. The V gene is TRBV18, the J gene TRBJ2-5; 10 nucleotides agree with TRBD1. Germline trimming cut 1 base from V and 6 bases from J; bases unmatched to any gene: 8. Germline CDR1 and CDR2: KGHSH and LQKENI. The CDR3 consists of 16 residues.

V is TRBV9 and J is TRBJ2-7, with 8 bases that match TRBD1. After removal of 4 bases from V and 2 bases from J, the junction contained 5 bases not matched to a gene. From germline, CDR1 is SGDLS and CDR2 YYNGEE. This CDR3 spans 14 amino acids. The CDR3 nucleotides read TGTGCCAGCAGCCCGGGACAGGCGACCTACGAGCAGTACGTC. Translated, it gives CASSPGQATYEQYV.

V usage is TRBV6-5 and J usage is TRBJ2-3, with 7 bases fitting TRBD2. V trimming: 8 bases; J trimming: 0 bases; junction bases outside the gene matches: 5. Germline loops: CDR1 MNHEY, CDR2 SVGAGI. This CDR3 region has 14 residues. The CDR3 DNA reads TGTGCCAGCGGAAGAGCGGGGAGCACAGATACGCAGTATTTT. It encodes CASGRAGSTDTQYF.

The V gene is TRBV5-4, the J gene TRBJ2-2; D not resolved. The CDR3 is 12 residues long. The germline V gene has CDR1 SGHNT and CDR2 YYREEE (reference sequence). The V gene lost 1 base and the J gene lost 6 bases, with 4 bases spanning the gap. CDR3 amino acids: CASSLHAGELFF. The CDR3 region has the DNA TGTGCCAGCAGCTTGCACGCCGGGGAGCTGTTTTTT.

The CDR3 bases are TGTGCCAGCAGCTTAGACTTGTTCTCCTACAATGAGCAGTTCTTC. It translates to CASSLDLFSYNEQFF. The chain has TRBV7-2 and TRBJ2-1, with D uncertain. Looked up from germline, CDR1 is SGHTA and CDR2 is FQGNSA. CDR3 length: 15 residues. Trimming left V 1 base short and J 0 bases short, with 7 bases between.

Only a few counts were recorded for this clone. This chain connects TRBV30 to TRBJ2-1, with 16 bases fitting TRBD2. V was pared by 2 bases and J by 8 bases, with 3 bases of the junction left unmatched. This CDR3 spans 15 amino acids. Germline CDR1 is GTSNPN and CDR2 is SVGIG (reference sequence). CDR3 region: CAWSTGTSGRDEQFF. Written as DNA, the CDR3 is TGTGCCTGGAGTACCGGGACTAGCGGGAGGGATGAGCAGTTCTTC.